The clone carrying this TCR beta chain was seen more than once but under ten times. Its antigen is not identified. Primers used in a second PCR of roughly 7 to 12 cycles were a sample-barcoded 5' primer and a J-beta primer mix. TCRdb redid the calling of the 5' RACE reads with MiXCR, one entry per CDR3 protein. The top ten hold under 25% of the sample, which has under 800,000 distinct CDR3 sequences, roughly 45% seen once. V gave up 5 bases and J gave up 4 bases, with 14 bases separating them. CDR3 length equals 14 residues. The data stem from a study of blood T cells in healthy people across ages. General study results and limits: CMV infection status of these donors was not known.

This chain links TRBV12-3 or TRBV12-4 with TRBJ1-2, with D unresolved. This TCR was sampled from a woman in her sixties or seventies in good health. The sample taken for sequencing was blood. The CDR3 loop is CASSRSGKPYGYTF. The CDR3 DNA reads TGTGCCAGCAGTCGATCGGGGAAACCCTATGGCTACACCTTC.